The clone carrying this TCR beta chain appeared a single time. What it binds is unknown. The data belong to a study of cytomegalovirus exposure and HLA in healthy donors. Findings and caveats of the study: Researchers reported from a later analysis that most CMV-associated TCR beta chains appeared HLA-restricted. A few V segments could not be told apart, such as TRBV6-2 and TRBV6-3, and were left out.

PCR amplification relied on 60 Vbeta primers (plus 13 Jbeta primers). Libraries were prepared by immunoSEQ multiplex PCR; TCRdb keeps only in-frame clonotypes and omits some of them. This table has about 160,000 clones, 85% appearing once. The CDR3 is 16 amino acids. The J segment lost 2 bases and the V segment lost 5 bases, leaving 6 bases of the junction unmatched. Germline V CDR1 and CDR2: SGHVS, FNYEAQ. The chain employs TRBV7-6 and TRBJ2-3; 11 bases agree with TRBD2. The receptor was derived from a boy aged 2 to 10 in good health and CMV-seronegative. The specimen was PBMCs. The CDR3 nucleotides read TGTGCCAGCAGCCCCAGACTAGCGGGGTCCACAGATACGCAGTATTTT. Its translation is CASSPRLAGSTDTQYF. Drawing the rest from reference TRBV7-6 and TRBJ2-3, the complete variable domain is GAGVSQSPRYKVTKRGQDVALRCDPISGHVSLYWYRQALGQGPEFLTYFNYEAQQDKSGLPNDRFSAERPEGSISTLTIQRTEQRDSAMYRCASSPRLAGSTDTQYFGPGTRLTVL.